One and the same sample provided the 31 T cell receptor beta chains below, sequenced in a study of control samples from healthy donors and cancer patients. Only in-frame clones appear in the TCRdb table, and some are missing; sequencing was by immunoSEQ multiplex PCR. This table holds 150,000 to 200,000 clones. Sequenced: blood. Receptors were obtained from a woman aged 30 to 39 in good health.

V and J are TRBV4-3 and TRBJ1-4; 8 nucleotides line up with TRBD1. V dropped 4 bases and J dropped 8; count of bases not matched to a gene: 12. The CDR3 spans 16 residues. Germline CDR1 reads LGHNA; CDR2 reads YSLEER. CDR3 DNA: TGCGCCAGCAGCCGTAGCACAGGGGGGGTATCCGAAAAACTGTTTTTT. Protein product: CASSRSTGGVSEKLFF.

The chain joins TRBV7-2 to TRBJ1-1, with D uncertain. Germline CDR1 and CDR2: SGHTA and FQGNSA. This CDR3 spans 16 amino acids. Trimming pared 1 base from V and 1 base from J, leaving 13 bases between. The CDR3 DNA follows: TGTGCCAGCAGCTTAGGCAGCCCCTTATCGAACACTGAAGCTTTCTTT. Amino acid sequence: CASSLGSPLSNTEAFF.

The J gene is TRBJ2-1, the V gene TRBV6-5, with 7 bases fitting TRBD2. Germline V CDR1 and CDR2: MNHEY, SVGAGI. The CDR3 runs to 11 residues. Trimming cost V 10 bases and J 5 bases; bases outside gene matches: 2. The DNA of the CDR3 is TGTGCCATTACTAGCGACAATGAGCAGTTCTTC. It is translated as CAITSDNEQFF.

In DNA, the CDR3 is TGTGCCAGCAGCCCCCTCGCAGGGATAAGCACAGATACGCAGTATTTT. This gives the protein CASSPLAGISTDTQYF. This rearrangement joins TRBV7-2 to TRBJ2-3; tentative D call: TRBD1 (5 bases). The CDR3 extends over 16 amino acids. V was pared by 5 bases and J by 0 bases, with 15 bases between. The V gene's germline CDR1 is SGHTA and CDR2 FQGNSA.

This chain links TRBV5-1 with TRBJ1-5; possibly TRBD1 for D (5 bases). Per the germline V gene, CDR1 is SGHRS and CDR2 is YFSETQ. The CDR3 extends over 15 amino acids. Between the trimmed V and J ends, which lost 3 bases and 5 bases, there was a span of 15 bases. The CDR3 sequence: CASSSRDPMDQPQHF. The CDR3 DNA reads TGCGCCAGCAGCTCCCGGGACCCCATGGATCAGCCCCAGCATTTT.

CDR3 loop: CASSPLTGRYGYTF. The CDR3, as DNA: TGTGCCAGCAGTCCGTTGACAGGGCGCTATGGCTACACCTTC. The chain links TRBV2 to TRBJ1-2, with 7 bases that match TRBD1. CDR3 length: 14 residues. The germline gives CDR1 SNHLY, CDR2 FYNNEI. V dropped 5 bases and J dropped 4; count of bases not matched to a gene: 7.

V gene TRBV2 combines with J gene TRBJ1-4, with D unresolved. This CDR3 spans 17 amino acids. The germline CDR1 and CDR2 sequences are SNHLY and FYNNEI. V dropped 0 bases and J dropped 5 bases, with 16 bases sitting between them. CDR3 sequence (DNA): TGTGCCAGCAGTGAAGCGCCGGGCCCCAGGACGAATGAAAAACTGTTTTTT. Protein product: CASSEAPGPRTNEKLFF.

V is TRBV6-1 and J is TRBJ2-1, with D possibly matching TRBD1 (5 bases). The germline gives CDR1 MNHNS, CDR2 SASEGT. The V end lost 3 bases, the J end lost 3 bases, and 9 bases lay between the germline ends. The CDR3 extends over 14 amino acids. CDR3: CASSEQGYYNEQFF. DNA for the CDR3: TGTGCCAGCAGTGAGCAGGGTTACTACAATGAGCAGTTCTTC.

This chain connects TRBV11-2 to TRBJ1-1; D gene uncertain. The CDR3 covers 16 residues. The V end lost 5 bases, the J end lost 1 base, and 17 bases lay between the germline ends. Germline assignment: CDR1 SGHAT and CDR2 FQNNGV. The CDR3 loop reads CASSPRLGRGNTEAFF. The CDR3 region has the DNA TGTGCCAGCAGCCCCCGACTCGGACGGGGGAACACTGAAGCTTTCTTT.

V usage is TRBV28 and J usage is TRBJ1-2, with TRBD1 as a possible D gene (6 bases). The V gene lost 1 base and the J gene lost 8 bases, with 20 bases spanning the gap. The CDR3 extends over 16 amino acids. CDR1 is MDHEN, CDR2 SYDVKM, per germline. Here the CDR3 reads CASSLLSGGPGVGYTF. Written as DNA, the CDR3 is TGTGCCAGCAGTTTATTATCGGGGGGCCCAGGCGTAGGCTACACCTTC.

V usage is TRBV28 and J usage is TRBJ1-5, with D possibly TRBD1 on 6 matching bases. Germline V CDR1 and CDR2: MDHEN, SYDVKM. The CDR3 has 15 amino acids. V lost 3 bases to trimming and J lost 5 bases, with 14 bases between them. DNA of the CDR3: TGTGCCAGCAGTTTTTACAGGGAAACCCATCAGCCCCAGCATTTT. Residues: CASSFYRETHQPQHF.

The chain is built from TRBV28 and TRBJ1-4; 9 nucleotides match TRBD1. The CDR3 contains 14 residues. Germline CDR1 MDHEN, CDR2 SYDVKM. Trimming cost V 5 bases and J 8 bases; bases outside gene matches: 6. The chain's CDR3 is CASSLRTGEEKLFF. For the CDR3, the DNA is TGTGCCAGCAGTCTCAGGACAGGGGAAGAAAAACTGTTTTTT.

The chain joins TRBV11-2 to TRBJ2-3; 7 bases map to TRBD1. This CDR3 is 16 amino acids long. Germline V gene sequence: CDR1 SGHAT, CDR2 FQNNGV. V was pared by 6 bases and J by 2 bases, with 11 bases of the junction left unmatched. Here the CDR3 DNA reads TGTGCCAGCAGGGGGACCGGGACAGCACACACAGATACGCAGTATTTT. Translated, it gives CASRGTGTAHTDTQYF.

The V gene is TRBV28, the J gene TRBJ1-5; 9 bases line up with TRBD1. V shed 8 bases and J 4 bases; nucleotides not matched to a gene: 3. This CDR3 is built from 13 residues. CDR1 MDHEN and CDR2 SYDVKM come from the germline V gene. This CDR3 is CASATGGNQPQHF. Here the CDR3 DNA reads TGTGCCAGCGCGACAGGGGGAAATCAGCCCCAGCATTTT. Together with reference TRBV28 and TRBJ1-5, the CDR3 gives the full variable domain: DVKVTQSSRYLVKRTGEKVFLECVQDMDHENMFWYRQDPGLGLRLIYFSYDVKMKEKGDIPEGYSVSREKKERFSLILESASTNQTSMYLCASATGGNQPQHFGDGTRLSIL.

The chain carries TRBV5-1 and TRBJ1-6; D gene unclear. CDR1 and CDR2 (germline): SGHRS, YFSETQ. CDR3 length: 13 residues. With 4 bases removed from V and 7 bases from J, the gap between germline ends came to 9 bases. The CDR3 spells CASSVSENSPLHF. The CDR3 nucleotides are TGCGCCAGCAGCGTCAGCGAAAATTCACCCCTCCACTTT.

The chain recombines TRBV5-1 with TRBJ1-2; TRBD1 matches 10 bases. This CDR3 spans 15 amino acids. Per the germline V gene, CDR1 is SGHRS and CDR2 is YFSETQ. The J segment lost 2 bases and the V segment lost 2 bases, leaving 3 bases of the junction unmatched. CDR3 nucleotides: TGCGCCAGCAGCTTAGGACAGGGGGAAAACTATGGCTACACCTTC. Translating it yields CASSLGQGENYGYTF.

The DNA for the CDR3 is TGTGCCAGCAGTCACAACAGGGGGGAGCAGTACTTC. It encodes CASSHNRGEQYF. The rearrangement uses TRBV6-2 or TRBV6-3 and TRBJ2-7, with 8 bases matching TRBD1. With 5 bases clipped from V and 7 bases from J, the junction kept 4 bases outside the gene matches. Germline CDR1 is MNHEY and CDR2 is SVGEGT. The CDR3 has 12 amino acids.

The genes are TRBV6-5 and TRBJ2-1; no firm D call. This CDR3 is built from 16 residues. V dropped 0 bases and J dropped 2 bases, with 11 bases sitting between them. CDR1 is MNHEY, CDR2 SVGAGI, per germline. This chain's CDR3 is CASSYSVGVPYNEQFF. CDR3 nucleotides: TGTGCCAGCAGTTACTCGGTGGGTGTTCCCTACAATGAGCAGTTCTTC.

V gene TRBV19 combines with J gene TRBJ1-5; D uncertain. The V end was cut by 5 bases, the J end by 3 bases, with 5 bases between. Germline-derived CDR1 and CDR2 are LNHDA and SQIVND (reference sequence). The CDR3 covers 12 residues. CDR3 coding DNA: TGTGCCAGTAGTCTATACAATCAGCCCCAGCATTTT. It codes for CASSLYNQPQHF.

Worth noting for this clone: This same CDR3 is encoded by further DNA sequences in the sample. The V and J genes are TRBV5-1 and TRBJ2-2, with TRBD1 as a possible D gene (5 bases). V lost 2 bases and J 5 bases, leaving 7 bases between the germline ends. The CDR3 is 13 residues long. Germline V gene sequence: CDR1 SGHRS, CDR2 YFSETQ. CDR3 bases: TGCGCCAGCAGCTTAGGACAAACCGGGGAGCTGTTTTTT. This encodes CASSLGQTGELFF.

This chain uses TRBV7-9 with TRBJ1-1; D might be TRBD1 (5 bases). Trimming pared 4 bases from V and 0 bases from J, leaving 12 bases between. CDR3 length equals 15 residues. Germline V gives CDR1 SEHNR, CDR2 FQNEAQ (reference sequence). DNA for the CDR3: TGTGCCAGCAGCTACCAAGGGGTTTTGAACACTGAAGCTTTCTTT. This codes for CASSYQGVLNTEAFF.

V is TRBV4-1 and J is TRBJ1-4; D not resolved. This CDR3 is 18 amino acids long. Germline V gives CDR1 MGHRA, CDR2 YSYEKL. V was trimmed by 3 bases and J by 2 bases, leaving 19 bases between them. CDR3: CASSHDPNGKRTNEKLFF. CDR3 nucleotides: TGCGCCAGCAGCCACGACCCCAATGGGAAACGGACTAATGAAAAACTGTTTTTT.

The chain is built from TRBV6-2 or TRBV6-3 and TRBJ1-1; D unclear. The CDR3 totals 16 residues. The V and J ends lost 2 bases and 5 bases respectively, with 18 bases between them. Germline V gives CDR1 MNHEY, CDR2 SVGEGT. The CDR3 nucleotides are TGTGCCAGCAGTTACAGTCTCTATCGGAAAGGGACTGAAGCTTTCTTT. Translation gives CASSYSLYRKGTEAFF.

V gene TRBV28 combines with J gene TRBJ1-2; no firm D call. CDR3 size: 13 residues. V dropped 2 bases and J dropped 3 bases, with 7 bases sitting between them. Germline V gives CDR1 MDHEN, CDR2 SYDVKM. The CDR3 DNA sequence: TGTGCCAGCAGTTTAAAACAGTACTATGGCTACACCTTC. Its protein is CASSLKQYYGYTF.

This chain links TRBV3-1 (or the pseudogene TRBV3-2) with TRBJ1-6; D is perhaps TRBD1 (5 bases). Trimming cost V 0 bases and J 0 bases, with 6 bases left between them. Germline V gives CDR1 LGHDT, CDR2 YNNKEL (reference sequence). The CDR3 contains 16 residues. The CDR3 protein is CASSQERGSYNSPLHF. The CDR3, as DNA: TGTGCCAGCAGCCAAGAGAGGGGCTCCTATAATTCACCCCTCCACTTT.

The gene calls are TRBV5-1 and TRBJ1-1, with TRBD1 identical over 9 bases. J gave up 4 bases and V 4 bases, and 5 bases lay outside the gene matches. Germline CDR1 is SGHRS and CDR2 is YFSETQ. The CDR3 runs to 14 residues. For the CDR3, the DNA is TGCGCCAGCAGCATCGGGACAGGGCGCACTGAAGCTTTCTTT. Amino acid sequence: CASSIGTGRTEAFF.

The V call is TRBV4-1, the J call TRBJ2-1, with TRBD2 matching 10 bases. CDR3 length: 15 residues. CDR1 and CDR2 from the germline V gene are MGHRA and YSYEKL. The V and J ends lost 2 bases and 7 bases, in that order; junction bases with no gene match: 5. The CDR3 protein is CASSQTSGGANEQFF. Written as DNA, the CDR3 is TGCGCCAGCAGCCAAACAAGCGGGGGGGCGAATGAGCAGTTCTTC.

The rearrangement uses TRBV28 and TRBJ1-4; TRBD1 might be the D (5 bases). Trimming removed 10 bases at V and 0 bases at J, with 12 bases between. CDR1 is MDHEN and CDR2 is SYDVKM in the germline V gene. The CDR3 has 14 residues. The CDR3 protein is CATRWGATNEKLFF. In DNA form, the CDR3 reads TGTGCCACCCGATGGGGGGCAACTAATGAAAAACTGTTTTTT.

This rearrangement joins TRBV11-2 to TRBJ1-1; D unresolved. The CDR3 has 13 residues. V lost 8 bases and J 0 bases, leaving 10 bases between the germline ends. The germline gives CDR1 SGHAT, CDR2 FQNNGV. CDR3 nucleotide sequence: TGTGCCAGCTCCAAACAGATGAACACTGAAGCTTTCTTT. This encodes CASSKQMNTEAFF.

The chain carries TRBV7-2 and TRBJ1-2; TRBD1 is a possible D gene (6 bases). Germline assignment: CDR1 SGHTA and CDR2 FQGNSA. This CDR3 comprises 13 residues. V lost 0 bases to trimming and J lost 7 bases, with 9 bases between them. CDR3 sequence (DNA): TGTGCCAGCAGCTTAGCGGGGGCGAGTGGCTACACCTTC. Its protein is CASSLAGASGYTF.

This rearrangement joins TRBV2 to TRBJ1-6, with D unclear. CDR3 size: 15 residues. V was trimmed by 7 bases and J by 6 bases, leaving 16 bases between them. Per the germline V gene, CDR1 is SNHLY and CDR2 is FYNNEI. This CDR3 is CASKGPPSGNSPLHF. CDR3 DNA: TGTGCCAGCAAAGGACCGCCGTCGGGTAATTCACCCCTCCACTTT.